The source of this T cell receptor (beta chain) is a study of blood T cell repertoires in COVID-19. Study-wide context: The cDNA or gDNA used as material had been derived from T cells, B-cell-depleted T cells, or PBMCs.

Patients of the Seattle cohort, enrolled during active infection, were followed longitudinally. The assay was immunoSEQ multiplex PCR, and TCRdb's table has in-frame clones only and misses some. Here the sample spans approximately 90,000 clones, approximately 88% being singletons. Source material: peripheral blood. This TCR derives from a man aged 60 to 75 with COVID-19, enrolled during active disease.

CDR3 sequence reads: CASSPTSGRGYEQYF. CDR3 DNA sequence: TGTGCCAGCAGCCCGACTAGCGGGAGGGGATACGAGCAGTACTTC. The rearrangement links TRBV7-9 to TRBJ2-7; 14 bases fit TRBD2. After removal of 5 bases from V and 4 bases from J, the junction contained 4 bases not matched to a gene. Germline V CDR1 and CDR2: SEHNR, FQNEAQ (reference sequence). This CDR3 has 15 residues. The variable domain in full, with the rest retrieved from reference TRBV7-9 and TRBJ2-7, is DTGVSQNPRHKITKRGQNVTFRCDPISEHNRLYWYRQTLGQGPEFLTYFQNEAQLEKSRLLSDRFSAERPKGSFSTLEIQRTEQGDSAMYLCASSPTSGRGYEQYFGPGTRLTVT.